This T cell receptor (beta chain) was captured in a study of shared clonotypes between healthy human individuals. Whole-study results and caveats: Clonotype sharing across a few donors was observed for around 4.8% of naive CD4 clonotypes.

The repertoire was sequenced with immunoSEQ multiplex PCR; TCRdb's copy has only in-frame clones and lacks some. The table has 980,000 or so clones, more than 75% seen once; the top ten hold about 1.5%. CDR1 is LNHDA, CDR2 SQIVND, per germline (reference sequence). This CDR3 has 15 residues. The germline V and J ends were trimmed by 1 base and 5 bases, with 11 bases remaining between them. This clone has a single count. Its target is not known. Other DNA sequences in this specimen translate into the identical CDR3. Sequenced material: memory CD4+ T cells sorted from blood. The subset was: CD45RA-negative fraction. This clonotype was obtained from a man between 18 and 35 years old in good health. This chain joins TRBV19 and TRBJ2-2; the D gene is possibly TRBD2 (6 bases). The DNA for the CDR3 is TGTGCCAGTAGTATAGCCGGTGGAGGGACCGGGGAGCTGTTTTTT. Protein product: CASSIAGGGTGELFF.